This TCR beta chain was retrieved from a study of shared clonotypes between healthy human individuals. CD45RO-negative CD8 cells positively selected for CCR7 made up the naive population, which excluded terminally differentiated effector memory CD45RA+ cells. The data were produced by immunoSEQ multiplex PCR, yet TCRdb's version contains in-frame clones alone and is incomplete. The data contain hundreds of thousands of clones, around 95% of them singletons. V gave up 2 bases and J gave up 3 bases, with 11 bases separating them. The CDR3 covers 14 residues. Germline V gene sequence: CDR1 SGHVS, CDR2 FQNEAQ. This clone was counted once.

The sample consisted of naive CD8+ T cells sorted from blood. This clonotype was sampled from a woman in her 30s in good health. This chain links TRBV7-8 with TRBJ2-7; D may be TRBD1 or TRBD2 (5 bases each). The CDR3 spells CASSLPGRIYEQYF. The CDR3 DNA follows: TGTGCCAGCAGCTTACCGGGACGGATCTACGAGCAGTACTTC.